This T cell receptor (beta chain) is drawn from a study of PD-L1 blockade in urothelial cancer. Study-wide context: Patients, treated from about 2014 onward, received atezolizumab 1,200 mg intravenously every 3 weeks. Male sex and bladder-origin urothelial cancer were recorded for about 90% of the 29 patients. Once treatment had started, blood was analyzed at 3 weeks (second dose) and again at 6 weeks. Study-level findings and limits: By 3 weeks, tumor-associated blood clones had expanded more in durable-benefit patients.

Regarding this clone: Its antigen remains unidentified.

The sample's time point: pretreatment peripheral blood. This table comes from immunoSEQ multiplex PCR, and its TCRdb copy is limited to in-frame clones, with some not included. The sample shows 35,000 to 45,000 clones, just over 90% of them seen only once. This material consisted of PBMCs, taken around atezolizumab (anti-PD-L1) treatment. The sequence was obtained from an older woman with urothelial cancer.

CDR3 bases: TGCGCCAGCAGCCGCCTGGAGTATGAGCAGTTCTTC. Amino acids: CASSRLEYEQFF. The chain has TRBV4-1 and TRBJ2-1, with D uncertain. The germline V gene has CDR1 MGHRA and CDR2 YSYEKL. The length of the CDR3 is 12 residues. V was clipped by 4 bases and J by 8 bases, with 9 bases between them.